The entry below gives a single T cell receptor beta chain sequence along with its context. What it recognizes is unknown. The sample is drawn from a study of CD8+CD57+ T cells in acquired aplastic anemia. General study points: Patients and controls shared twenty-nine CD8+ CDR3 sequences, highly expressed in patients.

This CDR3 has 15 residues. Germline V lookup: CDR1 KGHDR, CDR2 SFDVKD. The V end was cut by 3 bases, the J end by 3 bases, with 14 bases between. Genomic DNA provided the template from which TCR beta VDJ and CDR3 profiles were obtained. TCRdb analysed the reads with MiXCR anew, one entry per CDR3 protein. The sample contains 150,000 to 200,000 distinct CDR3 sequences, just over 45% of which appear only once. The sequencing sample was made of sorted CD4+, CD8+, or CD8+CD57+ T cells (not recorded which) from PBMCs. The receptor's source is a human donor in good health. The V and J genes are TRBV24-1 and TRBJ2-7, with D maybe TRBD2 (5 bases). CDR3 in DNA: TGTGCCACCAGTGATCCACAGAACGGGATCTACGAGCAGTACTTC. Its translation: CATSDPQNGIYEQYF.